The 18 T cell receptor beta chains in this list originate from one sample, sequenced in a study of regulatory T cells in long-lasting Graves disease. Arm-PCR of CDR3 regions and iRepertoire HTBI primers were the basis on which TCR beta libraries were built. TCRdb ran MiXCR on the multiplex PCR reads and lists one entry per CDR3 protein. The sample contains some 460,000 distinct CDR3 sequences, roughly 15% of which appear only once. Time point denoted: newly diagnosed GD, antithyroid drugs for less than 3 months. After RNA was extracted from PBMCs, the TCR library was made from it. These data were also filed under a second study, of T cells in Graves' hyperthyroidism and ophthalmopathy.

Sample: peripheral blood mononuclear cells (PBMCs), taken at new diagnosis, from a patient treated with antithyroid drugs. The receptors come from a man aged 35-49 years with Graves disease.

The chain links TRBV7-8 to TRBJ2-1; 8 bases line up with TRBD2. Germline CDR1 SGHVS, CDR2 FQNEAQ. V lost 5 bases, J lost 7 bases, and 13 bases stayed unmatched. The CDR3 covers 16 residues. CDR3 amino acids: CASSLVAGRARNEQFF. CDR3 bases: TGTGCCAGCAGCCTAGTAGCCGGGAGGGCCAGAAATGAGCAGTTCTTC.

CDR3 sequence reads: CSVQAQLNTGELFF. The CDR3 DNA reads as TGCAGCGTCCAGGCCCAGTTGAACACCGGGGAGCTGTTTTTT. The genes are TRBV29-1 and TRBJ2-2; D uncertain. The CDR3 length is 14 residues. V was shortened by 6 bases and J by 1 base, with 12 bases between the two germline ends. Germline V lookup: CDR1 SQVTM, CDR2 ANQGSEA.

This clonotype was picked up a small number of times. V gene TRBV7-3 combines with J gene TRBJ1-4, with D perhaps TRBD1 (5 bases). This CDR3 is 16 amino acids long. The V end was cut by 6 bases, the J end by 3 bases, with 17 bases between. Germline V CDR1 and CDR2: SGHTA, FQGTGA. DNA for the CDR3: TGTGCCAGCAGACCTAATAGGACGGGGGCTAATGAAAAACTGTTTTTT. As protein: CASRPNRTGANEKLFF.

This clonotype has a count of ten or more. The chain links TRBV7-2 to TRBJ2-1, with TRBD1 as a possible D gene (6 bases). The germline V gene encodes CDR1 SGHTA and CDR2 FQGNSA. The CDR3 sequence is 14 residues long. The germline V and J ends were trimmed by 11 bases and 7 bases, with 21 bases remaining between them. This CDR3 is CADSGTTTRNEQFF. The CDR3 DNA is TGTGCCGACTCCGGGACAACGACCAGAAATGAGCAGTTCTTC.

V and J are TRBV6-1 and TRBJ1-1; D not certain. This CDR3 has 13 amino acids. The germline V gene encodes CDR1 MNHNS and CDR2 SASEGT. V lost 6 bases and J 0 bases, leaving 8 bases between the germline ends. The CDR3, as DNA: TGTGCCAGCAGCAGCTTTATGAACACTGAAGCTTTCTTT. Translation gives CASSSFMNTEAFF.

In this sample, this clonotype turned up a few times. The chain uses TRBV27 and TRBJ2-7, with D tentatively TRBD1 (5 bases). CDR1 is MNHEY, CDR2 SMNVEV, per germline (reference sequence). The CDR3 has 15 amino acids. Trimming left V 0 bases short and J 0 bases short, with 9 bases between. CDR3 sequence (DNA): TGTGCCAGCAGTTTATCGTACAGGAGCTCCTACGAGCAGTACTTC. It yields the protein CASSLSYRSSYEQYF.

Only a few counts were recorded for this clonotype. The CDR3 spells CASSHPPASPYGYTF. CDR3 in DNA: TGCGCCAGCAGCCACCCCCCTGCTTCACCATATGGCTACACCTTC. The chain is built from TRBV4-1 and TRBJ1-2; no clear D gene. Germline loops: CDR1 MGHRA, CDR2 YSYEKL. Trimming cost V 3 bases and J 5 bases, with 16 bases left between them. The CDR3 loop spans 15 amino acids.

The rearrangement joins TRBV14 to TRBJ1-1; D perhaps matches TRBD1 (6 bases). Germline CDR1 reads SGHDN; CDR2 reads FVKESK. The V gene lost 3 bases and the J gene lost 0 bases, with 14 bases spanning the gap. This CDR3 contains 16 residues. The CDR3 DNA follows: TGTGCCAGCAGCCACCTAGGGGGGGGGCTGAACACTGAAGCTTTCTTT. Translated, it gives CASSHLGGGLNTEAFF.

The chain joins TRBV29-1 to TRBJ2-1; TRBD2 might be the D (5 bases). Germline V gene data show CDR1 as SQVTM and CDR2 as ANQGSEA. V was pared by 0 bases and J by 0 bases, with 12 bases between. The CDR3 spans 16 residues. The CDR3 region has the DNA TGCAGCGTTGAAGATTACAGCGGATACTCCTACAATGAGCAGTTCTTC. The encoded protein is CSVEDYSGYSYNEQFF.

Ten or more counts support this clonotype. This chain joins TRBV20-1 and TRBJ2-7; maybe TRBD1 (6 bases). Trimming took 1 base from V and 3 from J, leaving 7 bases between them. The germline gives CDR1 DFQATT, CDR2 SNEGSKA (reference sequence). This CDR3 has 12 amino acids. The CDR3: CSARGQDYEQYF. DNA for the CDR3: TGCAGTGCTAGAGGACAGGACTACGAGCAGTACTTC.

In its sample, this clonotype was seen many times. The gene calls are TRBV27 and TRBJ2-7; TRBD2 matches 12 bases. The CDR3 spans 15 residues. Per the germline V gene, CDR1 is MNHEY and CDR2 is SMNVEV (reference sequence). V was pared by 3 bases and J by 5 bases, with 5 bases of the junction left unmatched. CDR3 sequence: CASSLTSGSPNEQYF. The CDR3 coding sequence is TGTGCCAGCAGTTTGACTAGCGGGAGTCCGAACGAGCAGTACTTC.

The chain uses TRBV14 and TRBJ2-1; 7 bases map to TRBD2. Germline CDR1 and CDR2: SGHDN and FVKESK. This CDR3 comprises 16 residues. Losses at the gene ends were 3 bases for V and 6 bases for J; bases not matched to a gene: 11. The CDR3 sequence is CASSHPAASGANEQFF. The CDR3 DNA is TGTGCCAGCAGCCACCCCGCGGCTAGCGGTGCCAATGAGCAGTTCTTC.

This clonotype was picked up a small number of times. The V gene is TRBV28, the J gene TRBJ1-4; D ambiguous. Trimming removed 3 bases at V and 8 bases at J, with 13 bases between. The CDR3 runs 14 residues. The germline gives CDR1 MDHEN, CDR2 SYDVKM. The DNA for the CDR3 is TGTGCCAGCAGTTTCGGGTCCAGGCGAGAAAAACTGTTTTTT. Its protein product is CASSFGSRREKLFF.

The table lists this clonotype with many counts. The rearrangement links TRBV12-3 or TRBV12-4 to TRBJ2-7, with D possibly TRBD1 on 6 matching bases. The CDR3 is made up of 11 amino acids. Trimming cost V 10 bases and J 2 bases, with 9 bases left between them. For the CDR3, the DNA is TGTGCCAAGGGGGTCCCCTACGAGCAGTACTTC. This codes for CAKGVPYEQYF.

V and J are TRBV11-2 and TRBJ2-3; D not resolved. The CDR3 sequence is 15 residues long. Germline-derived CDR1 and CDR2 are SGHAT and FQNNGV. V was trimmed by 6 bases and J by 0 bases, leaving 13 bases between them. The CDR3 bases are TGTGCCAGCAGTAGGTTCCCAGAGAGCACAGATACGCAGTATTTT. Its protein is CASSRFPESTDTQYF.

This clonotype appeared many times. The chain links TRBV2 to TRBJ2-1, with 8 positions matching TRBD2. The CDR3 is 14 residues long. Germline values: CDR1 SNHLY, CDR2 FYNNEI. V was clipped by 4 bases and J by 4 bases; unmatched bases: 3. The DNA of the CDR3 is TGTGCCAGCAGTGCAGCTAGCGGGTACAATGAGCAGTTCTTC. Its protein product is CASSAASGYNEQFF.

This clonotype was counted at least ten times. The chain combines TRBV28 with TRBJ1-1, with 7 nucleotides matching TRBD1. The CDR3 contains 15 residues. Trimming cost V 5 bases and J 4 bases; bases outside gene matches: 10. Germline loops: CDR1 MDHEN, CDR2 SYDVKM. CDR3 nucleotides: TGTGCCAGCAGTCAGCGGACAGGTGGGGCCACTGAAGCTTTCTTT. It codes for CASSQRTGGATEAFF.

This clonotype was counted ten times or more. This chain joins TRBV28 and TRBJ2-7; perhaps D is TRBD1 or TRBD2 (5 bases each). The CDR3 length is 14 residues. The germline V gene has CDR1 MDHEN and CDR2 SYDVKM. Trimming took off 10 bases at V and 0 bases at J, with 16 bases between the two ends. CDR3 bases: TGTGCCACCCGCCGTCGGGGACCCTCCTACGAGCAGTACTTC. Translation: CATRRRGPSYEQYF.